Below, 5 T cell receptor beta chains from the same sample are listed, as sequenced in a study of cytomegalovirus exposure and HLA in healthy donors. The PCR contained 60 Vbeta and 13 Jbeta primers. Sequencing used immunoSEQ multiplex PCR; TCRdb keeps in-frame clones, though not all of them. This repertoire shows about 130,000 clones, roughly 79% found once; its top ten account for about 1%. Sequencing input: PBMCs. Receptors originate from a male donor in good health and CMV-seronegative.

V is TRBV29-1 and J is TRBJ2-2, with 10 bases identical to TRBD2. The trim removed 7 bases at V and 3 bases at J, leaving 5 bases unmatched. The CDR3 runs to 14 residues. In germline, CDR1 is SQVTM, CDR2 ANQGSEA. This CDR3 reads CSALAGGHTGELFF. DNA of the CDR3: TGCAGCGCCTTAGCGGGGGGTCACACCGGGGAGCTGTTTTTT.

The gene calls are TRBV7-2 and TRBJ2-6; tentative D call: TRBD2 (6 bases). CDR1 and CDR2 (germline): SGHTA, FQGNSA. The CDR3 has 18 amino acids. V gave up 1 base and J gave up 1 base, with 14 bases separating them. The DNA of the CDR3 is TGTGCCAGCAGCTTAGGGGCGGGACGTGGATCTGGGGCCAACGTCCTGACTTTC. It codes for CASSLGAGRGSGANVLTF.

This clone has only a few counts. The chain uses TRBV4-3 and TRBJ1-5; tentative D call: TRBD1 (6 bases). The CDR3 runs 18 residues. CDR1 is LGHNA and CDR2 is YSLEER in the germline V gene. With 0 bases removed from V and 5 bases from J, the gap between germline ends came to 20 bases. Written as DNA, the CDR3 is TGCGCCAGCAGCCAAGAAATCCGTCGGGGGGCAGTAGATCAGCCCCAGCATTTT. Its protein product is CASSQEIRRGAVDQPQHF.

This clone was recorded only once. V is TRBV27 and J is TRBJ2-3; tentatively, D is TRBD2 (6 bases). Germline assignment: CDR1 MNHEY and CDR2 SMNVEV (reference sequence). The CDR3 is 14 residues long. The V end was cut by 5 bases, the J end by 5 bases, with 14 bases between. CDR3 residues: CASSPSSGGDTQYF. The DNA of the CDR3 is TGTGCCAGCAGTCCCAGTTCCGGGGGAGATACGCAGTATTTT.

The V call is TRBV7-2, the J call TRBJ2-7, with TRBD2 matching 7 bases. Germline V gives CDR1 SGHTA, CDR2 FQGNSA. This CDR3 has 13 residues. V shed 5 bases and J 2 bases; nucleotides not matched to a gene: 3. The CDR3 protein is CASSLGTTYEQYF. CDR3 DNA sequence: TGTGCCAGCAGCCTCGGGACTACCTACGAGCAGTACTTC.